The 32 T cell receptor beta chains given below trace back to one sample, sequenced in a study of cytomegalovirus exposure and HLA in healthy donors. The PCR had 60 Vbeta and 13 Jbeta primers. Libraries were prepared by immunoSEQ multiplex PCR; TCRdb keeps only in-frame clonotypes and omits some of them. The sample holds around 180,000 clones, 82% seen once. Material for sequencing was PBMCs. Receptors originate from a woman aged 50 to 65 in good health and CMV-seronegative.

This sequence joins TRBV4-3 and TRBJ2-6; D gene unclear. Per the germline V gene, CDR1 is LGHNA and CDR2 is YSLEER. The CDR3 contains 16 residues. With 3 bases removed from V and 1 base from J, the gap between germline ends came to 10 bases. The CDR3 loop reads CASSQSSVSGANVLTF. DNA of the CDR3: TGCGCCAGCAGCCAGTCTAGTGTTTCTGGGGCCAACGTCCTGACTTTC.

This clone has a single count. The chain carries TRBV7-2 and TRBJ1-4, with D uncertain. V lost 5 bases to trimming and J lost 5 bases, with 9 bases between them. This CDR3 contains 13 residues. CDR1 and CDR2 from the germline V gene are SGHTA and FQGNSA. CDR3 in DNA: TGTGCCAGCAGCGCGTCCCCAAATGAAAAACTGTTTTTT. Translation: CASSASPNEKLFF.

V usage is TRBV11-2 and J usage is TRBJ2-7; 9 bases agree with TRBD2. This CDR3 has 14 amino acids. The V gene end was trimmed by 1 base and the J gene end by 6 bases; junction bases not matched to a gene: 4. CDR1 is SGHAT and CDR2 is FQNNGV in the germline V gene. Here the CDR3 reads CASSLGTSASEQYF. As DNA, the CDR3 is TGTGCCAGCAGCTTAGGGACTAGCGCCTCCGAGCAGTACTTC. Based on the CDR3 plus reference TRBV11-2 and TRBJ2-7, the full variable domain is EAGVAQSPRYKIIEKRQSVAFWCNPISGHATLYWYQQILGQGPKLLIQFQNNGVVDDSQLPKDRFSAERLKGVDSTLKIQPAKLEDSAVYLCASSLGTSASEQYFGPGTRLTVT.

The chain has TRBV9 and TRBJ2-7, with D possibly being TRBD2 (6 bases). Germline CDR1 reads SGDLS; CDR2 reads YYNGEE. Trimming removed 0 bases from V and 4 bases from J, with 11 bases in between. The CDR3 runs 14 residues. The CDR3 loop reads CASSVGLGGYEQYF. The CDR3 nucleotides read TGTGCCAGCAGCGTAGGACTTGGGGGGTACGAGCAGTACTTC.

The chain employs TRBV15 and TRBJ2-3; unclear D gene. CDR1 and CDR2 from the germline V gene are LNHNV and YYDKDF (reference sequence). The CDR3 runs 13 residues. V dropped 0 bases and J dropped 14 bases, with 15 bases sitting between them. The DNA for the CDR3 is TGTGCCACCAGCAGAGATCGGGTTATACGAAGGTATTTT. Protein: CATSRDRVIRRYF.

This chain's CDR3 is CASSESSSYNEQFF. The CDR3 DNA is TGCGCCAGCAGTGAGTCCTCCTCTTACAATGAGCAGTTCTTC. This chain joins TRBV10-1 and TRBJ2-1, with no clear D. The germline V gene has CDR1 WNHNN and CDR2 SYGVQD (reference sequence). Trimming stripped 0 bases from V and 4 bases from J, with 7 bases between. This CDR3 is 14 amino acids long.

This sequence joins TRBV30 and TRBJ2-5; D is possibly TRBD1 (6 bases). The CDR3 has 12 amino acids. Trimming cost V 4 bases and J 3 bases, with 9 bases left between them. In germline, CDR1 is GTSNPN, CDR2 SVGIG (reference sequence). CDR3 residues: CAWTGQKETQYF. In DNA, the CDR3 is TGTGCCTGGACTGGACAGAAAGAGACCCAGTACTTC. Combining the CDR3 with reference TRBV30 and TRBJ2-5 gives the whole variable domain SQTIHQWPATLVQPVGSPLSLECTVEGTSNPNLYWYRQAAGRGLQLLFYSVGIGQISSEVPQNLSASRPQDRQFILSSKKLLLSDSGFYLCAWTGQKETQYFGPGTRLLVL.

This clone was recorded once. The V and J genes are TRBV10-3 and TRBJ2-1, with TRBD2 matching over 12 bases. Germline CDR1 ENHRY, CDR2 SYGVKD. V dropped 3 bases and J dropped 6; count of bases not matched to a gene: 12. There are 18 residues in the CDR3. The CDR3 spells CAISDQSTTSGSPNEQFF. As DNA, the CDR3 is TGTGCCATCAGTGATCAAAGTACGACTAGCGGGAGTCCCAATGAGCAGTTCTTC.

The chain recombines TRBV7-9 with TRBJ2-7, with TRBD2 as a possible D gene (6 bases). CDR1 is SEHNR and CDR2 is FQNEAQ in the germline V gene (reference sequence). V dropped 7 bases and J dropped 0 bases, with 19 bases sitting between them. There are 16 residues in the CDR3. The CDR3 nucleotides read TGTGCCAGCACCTTCTGGTTAGCGGATAGCTCCTACGAGCAGTACTTC. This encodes CASTFWLADSSYEQYF.

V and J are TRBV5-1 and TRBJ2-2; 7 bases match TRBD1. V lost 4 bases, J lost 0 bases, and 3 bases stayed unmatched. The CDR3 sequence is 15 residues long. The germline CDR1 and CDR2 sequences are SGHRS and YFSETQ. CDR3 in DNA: TGCGCCAGCAGCCCGGACAGGACGAACACCGGGGAGCTGTTTTTT. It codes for CASSPDRTNTGELFF.

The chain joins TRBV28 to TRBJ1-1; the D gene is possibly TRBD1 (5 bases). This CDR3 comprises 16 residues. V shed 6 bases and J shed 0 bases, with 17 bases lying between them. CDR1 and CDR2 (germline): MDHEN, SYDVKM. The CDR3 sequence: CASSLGGARMNTEAFF. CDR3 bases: TGTGCCAGCAGCCTGGGAGGGGCAAGAATGAACACTGAAGCTTTCTTT.

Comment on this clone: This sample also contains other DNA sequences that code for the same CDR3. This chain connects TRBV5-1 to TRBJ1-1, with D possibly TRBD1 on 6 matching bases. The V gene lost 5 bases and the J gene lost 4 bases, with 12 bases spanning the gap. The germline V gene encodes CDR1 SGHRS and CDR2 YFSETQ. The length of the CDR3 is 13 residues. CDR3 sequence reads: CASSPQGGTEAFF. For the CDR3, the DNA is TGCGCCAGCAGTCCCCAAGGGGGCACTGAAGCTTTCTTT.

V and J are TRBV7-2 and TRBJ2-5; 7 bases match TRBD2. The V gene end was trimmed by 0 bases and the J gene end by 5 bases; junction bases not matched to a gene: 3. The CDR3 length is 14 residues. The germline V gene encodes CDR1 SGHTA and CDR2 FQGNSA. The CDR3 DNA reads TGTGCCAGCAGCTTAGCGGGAGGGTCCGAGACCCAGTACTTC. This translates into CASSLAGGSETQYF.

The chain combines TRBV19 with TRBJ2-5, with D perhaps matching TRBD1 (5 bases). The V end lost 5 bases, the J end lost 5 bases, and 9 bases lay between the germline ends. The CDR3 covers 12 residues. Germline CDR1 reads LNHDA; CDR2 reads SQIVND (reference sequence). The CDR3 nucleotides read TGTGCCAGTAGTGTAGGGGCCGAGACCCAGTACTTC. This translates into CASSVGAETQYF.

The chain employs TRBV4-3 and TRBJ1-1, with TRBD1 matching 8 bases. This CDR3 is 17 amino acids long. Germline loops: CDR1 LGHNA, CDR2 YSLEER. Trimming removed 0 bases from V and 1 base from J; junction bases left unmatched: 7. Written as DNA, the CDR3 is TGCGCCAGCAGCCAAGATCGTATTGGACAGGGGAACACTGAAGCTTTCTTT. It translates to CASSQDRIGQGNTEAFF.

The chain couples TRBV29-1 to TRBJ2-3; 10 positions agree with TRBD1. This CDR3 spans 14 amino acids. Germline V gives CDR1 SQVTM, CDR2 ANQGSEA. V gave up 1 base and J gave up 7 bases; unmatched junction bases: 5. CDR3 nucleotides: TGCAGCGTTGAAGGCCGGACAGGGGGAAATACGCAGTATTTT. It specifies CSVEGRTGGNTQYF.

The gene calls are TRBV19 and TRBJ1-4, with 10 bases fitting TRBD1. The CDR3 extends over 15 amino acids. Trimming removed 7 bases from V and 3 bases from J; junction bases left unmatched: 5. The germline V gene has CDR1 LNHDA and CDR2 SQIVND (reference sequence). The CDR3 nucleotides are TGTGCCAGTATGGGACAGGGGACGCCTAATGAAAAACTGTTTTTT. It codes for CASMGQGTPNEKLFF.

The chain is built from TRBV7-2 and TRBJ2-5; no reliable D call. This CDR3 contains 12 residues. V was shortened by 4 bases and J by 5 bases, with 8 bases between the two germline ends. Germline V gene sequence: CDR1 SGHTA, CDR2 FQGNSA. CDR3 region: CASSSLSETQYF. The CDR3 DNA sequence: TGTGCCAGCAGCTCCCTCAGTGAGACCCAGTACTTC.

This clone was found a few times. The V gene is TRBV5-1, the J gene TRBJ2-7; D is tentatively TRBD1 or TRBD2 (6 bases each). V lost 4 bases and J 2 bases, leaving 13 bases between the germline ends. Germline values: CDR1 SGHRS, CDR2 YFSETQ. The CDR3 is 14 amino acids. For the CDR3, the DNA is TGCGCCAGCAGCGTGGAGGGGGAACCCTACGAGCAGTACTTC. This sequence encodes CASSVEGEPYEQYF.

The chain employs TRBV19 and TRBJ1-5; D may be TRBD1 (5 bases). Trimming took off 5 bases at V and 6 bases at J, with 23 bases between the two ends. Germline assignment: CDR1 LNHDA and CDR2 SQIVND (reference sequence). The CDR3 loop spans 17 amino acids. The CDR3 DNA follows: TGTGCCAGTAGTCCATATTACCCACAGGATTCGGGTCAGCCCCAGCATTTT. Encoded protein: CASSPYYPQDSGQPQHF.

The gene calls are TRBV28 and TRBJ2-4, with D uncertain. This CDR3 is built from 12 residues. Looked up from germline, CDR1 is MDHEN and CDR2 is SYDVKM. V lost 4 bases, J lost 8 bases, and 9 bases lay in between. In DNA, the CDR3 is TGTGCCAGCAGTTGGGTAGGAGACATTCAGTACTTC. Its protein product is CASSWVGDIQYF.

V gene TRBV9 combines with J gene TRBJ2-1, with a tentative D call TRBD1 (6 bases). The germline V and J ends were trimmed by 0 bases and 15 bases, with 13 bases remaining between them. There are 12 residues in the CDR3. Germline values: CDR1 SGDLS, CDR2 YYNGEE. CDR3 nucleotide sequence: TGTGCCAGCAGCGTAGACTGGGGGCGGCGGTTCTTC. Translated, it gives CASSVDWGRRFF.

The CDR3 nucleotides are TGTGCCAGCAGTTTAGACAGGAGAACTGGAAACACCATATATTTT. Translating it yields CASSLDRRTGNTIYF. The V call is TRBV27, the J call TRBJ1-3; D is possibly TRBD1 (6 bases). The CDR3 spans 15 residues. Germline V CDR1 and CDR2: MNHEY, SMNVEV (reference sequence). The V and J ends lost 2 bases and 2 bases respectively, with 10 bases between them.

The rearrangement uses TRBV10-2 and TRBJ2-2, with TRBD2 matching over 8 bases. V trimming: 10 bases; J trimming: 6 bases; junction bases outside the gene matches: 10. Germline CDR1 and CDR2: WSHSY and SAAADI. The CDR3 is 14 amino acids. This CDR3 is CAIRGGSVSGELFF. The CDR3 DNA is TGCGCCATCCGGGGGGGGTCAGTTTCCGGGGAGCTGTTTTTT.

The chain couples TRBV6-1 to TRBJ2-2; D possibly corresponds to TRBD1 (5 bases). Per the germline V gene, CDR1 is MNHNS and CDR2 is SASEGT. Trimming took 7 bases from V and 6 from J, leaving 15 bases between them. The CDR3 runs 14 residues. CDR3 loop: CASIPTRRAGELFF. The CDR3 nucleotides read TGTGCCAGCATTCCAACCCGCAGGGCCGGGGAGCTGTTTTTT.

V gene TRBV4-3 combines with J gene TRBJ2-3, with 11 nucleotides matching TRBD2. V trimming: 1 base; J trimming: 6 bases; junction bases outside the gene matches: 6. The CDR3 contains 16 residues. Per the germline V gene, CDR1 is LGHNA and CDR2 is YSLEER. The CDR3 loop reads CASSQGLAGGSDTQYF. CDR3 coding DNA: TGCGCCAGCAGCCAAGGGCTAGCGGGGGGATCGGATACGCAGTATTTT.

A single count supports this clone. Here the CDR3 reads CASSATGTGNTIYF. CDR3 DNA sequence: TGTGCCAGCAGCGCGACAGGGACTGGAAACACCATATATTTT. The chain uses TRBV9 and TRBJ1-3; the match to TRBD1 covers 7 bases. Germline V gene lookup returns CDR1 SGDLS and CDR2 YYNGEE. The trim removed 3 bases at V and 2 bases at J, leaving 2 bases unmatched. The CDR3 consists of 14 residues.

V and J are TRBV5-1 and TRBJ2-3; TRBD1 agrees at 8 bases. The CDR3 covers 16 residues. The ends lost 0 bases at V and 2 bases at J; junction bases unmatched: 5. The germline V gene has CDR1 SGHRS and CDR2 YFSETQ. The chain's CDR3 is CASSLGTGKTTDTQYF. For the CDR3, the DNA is TGCGCCAGCAGCTTGGGGACAGGGAAGACCACAGATACGCAGTATTTT.

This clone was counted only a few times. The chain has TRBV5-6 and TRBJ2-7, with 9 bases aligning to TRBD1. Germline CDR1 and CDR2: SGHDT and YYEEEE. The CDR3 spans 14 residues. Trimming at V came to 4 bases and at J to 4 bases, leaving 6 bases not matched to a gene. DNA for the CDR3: TGTGCCAGCAGCGAGCGGGACAGGGAGTACGAGCAGTACTTC. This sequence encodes CASSERDREYEQYF.

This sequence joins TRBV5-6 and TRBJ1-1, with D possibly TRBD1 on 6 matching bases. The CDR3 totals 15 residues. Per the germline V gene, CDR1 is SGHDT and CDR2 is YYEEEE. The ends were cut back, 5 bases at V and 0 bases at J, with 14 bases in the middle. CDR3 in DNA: TGTGCCAGCAGGGCAGGGGTCAGGGTGAACACTGAAGCTTTCTTT. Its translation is CASRAGVRVNTEAFF. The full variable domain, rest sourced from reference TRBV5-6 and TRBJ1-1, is DAGVTQSPTHLIKTRGQQVTLRCSPKSGHDTVSWYQQALGQGPQFIFQYYEEEERQRGNFPDRFSGHQFPNYSSELNVNALLLGDSALYLCASRAGVRVNTEAFFGQGTRLTVV.

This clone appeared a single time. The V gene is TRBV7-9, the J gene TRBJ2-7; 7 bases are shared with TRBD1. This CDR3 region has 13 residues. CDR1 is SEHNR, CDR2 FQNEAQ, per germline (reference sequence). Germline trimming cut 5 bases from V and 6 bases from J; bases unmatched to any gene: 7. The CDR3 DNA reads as TGTGCCAGCAGCCCCCTCGACAGGGCCGAGCAGTACTTC. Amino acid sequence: CASSPLDRAEQYF. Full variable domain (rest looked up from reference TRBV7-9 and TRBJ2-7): DTGVSQNPRHKITKRGQNVTFRCDPISEHNRLYWYRQTLGQGPEFLTYFQNEAQLEKSRLLSDRFSAERPKGSFSTLEIQRTEQGDSAMYLCASSPLDRAEQYFGPGTRLTVT.

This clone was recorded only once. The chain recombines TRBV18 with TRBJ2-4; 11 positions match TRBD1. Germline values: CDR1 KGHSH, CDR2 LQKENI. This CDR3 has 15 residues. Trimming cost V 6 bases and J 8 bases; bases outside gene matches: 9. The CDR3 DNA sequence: TGTGCCAGCTCGCCCGGGACAGGGGGAATATACATTCAGTACTTC. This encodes CASSPGTGGIYIQYF.